This T cell receptor beta chain came from a study of Ad26.COV2.S vaccination and SARS-CoV-2 variants. About the research overall: Intramuscular Ad26.COV2.S at 5x10^10 or 1x10^11 viral particles.

Note on this clone: Its antigen is not known.

Treatment reported: some 19 received Ad26.COV2.S at low or high dose, single or two shots; about five received placebo; per-sample allocation not given. Vaccine and placebo recipients were sampled on day 63 after the first injection. An Ad26 vector expressing Wuhan-strain SARS-CoV-2 spike constituted the vaccine. General study findings and limits: Possibly, TCR breadth and depth analyses underestimated total T cell responses.

The table came from immunoSEQ multiplex PCR; TCRdb's copy has only in-frame clones and leaves some out. The repertoire has around 450,000 clones, 89% of them found once; the top ten carry around 2.5%. The ends lost 7 bases at V and 5 bases at J; junction bases unmatched: 8. Germline CDR1 and CDR2: SGHRS and YFSETQ. The CDR3 is 16 residues long. The starting material was peripheral blood, obtained in a trial of Ad26.COV2.S vaccine versus placebo. The receptor was isolated from a person between 18 and 60 years old who received the Ad26.COV2.S COVID-19 vaccine or a placebo. The chain employs TRBV5-1 and TRBJ2-5, with 16 bases aligning to TRBD2. CDR3 sequence (DNA): TGCGCCAGCTCGGGACTAGCGGGGGGGCTTCGGGAGACCCAGTACTTC. Translated: CASSGLAGGLRETQYF.